One and the same sample provided the 2 T cell receptor beta chains below, sequenced in a study of blood T cell repertoires in COVID-19. Here immunoSEQ multiplex PCR was the method, and the copy in TCRdb shows in-frame clones only, minus some. The data show 300,000 to 400,000 clones, roughly 88% seen once. Material: PBMCs or T cells enriched from blood (not recorded which). The receptors originated from a woman aged 25 to 39 with acute COVID-19.

The sample holds one count of this clone. The chain couples TRBV5-1 to TRBJ2-2; D perhaps matches TRBD1 (6 bases). Looked up from germline, CDR1 is SGHRS and CDR2 is YFSETQ. The CDR3 spans 15 residues. Trimming took 2 bases from V and 7 from J, leaving 15 bases between them. CDR3 loop: CASSFAGVLDGELFF. The CDR3 nucleotides read TGCGCCAGCAGCTTCGCAGGGGTTTTGGACGGGGAGCTGTTTTTT.

The rearrangement joins TRBV19 to TRBJ1-3, with D tentatively TRBD1 (5 bases). Trimming stripped 10 bases from V and 2 bases from J, with 15 bases between. CDR3 size: 14 residues. Germline V gene data show CDR1 as LNHDA and CDR2 as SQIVND (reference sequence). DNA of the CDR3: TGTGCCACCCGCGCGGGGACTACTGGAAACACCATATATTTT. It encodes CATRAGTTGNTIYF.